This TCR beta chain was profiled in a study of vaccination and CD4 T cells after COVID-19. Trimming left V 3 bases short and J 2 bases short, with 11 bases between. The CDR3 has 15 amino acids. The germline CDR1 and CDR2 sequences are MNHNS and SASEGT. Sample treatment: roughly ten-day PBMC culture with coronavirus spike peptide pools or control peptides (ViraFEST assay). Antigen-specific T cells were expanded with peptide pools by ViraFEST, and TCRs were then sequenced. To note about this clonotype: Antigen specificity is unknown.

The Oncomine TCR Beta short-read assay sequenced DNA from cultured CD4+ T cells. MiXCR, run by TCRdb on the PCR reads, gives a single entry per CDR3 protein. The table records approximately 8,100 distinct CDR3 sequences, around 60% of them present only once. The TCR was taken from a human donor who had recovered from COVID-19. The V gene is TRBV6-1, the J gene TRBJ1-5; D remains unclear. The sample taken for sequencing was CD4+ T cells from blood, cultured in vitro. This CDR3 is CASSDRPFGNQPQHF. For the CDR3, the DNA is TGTGCCAGCAGTGACAGGCCTTTTGGCAATCAGCCCCAGCATTTT.